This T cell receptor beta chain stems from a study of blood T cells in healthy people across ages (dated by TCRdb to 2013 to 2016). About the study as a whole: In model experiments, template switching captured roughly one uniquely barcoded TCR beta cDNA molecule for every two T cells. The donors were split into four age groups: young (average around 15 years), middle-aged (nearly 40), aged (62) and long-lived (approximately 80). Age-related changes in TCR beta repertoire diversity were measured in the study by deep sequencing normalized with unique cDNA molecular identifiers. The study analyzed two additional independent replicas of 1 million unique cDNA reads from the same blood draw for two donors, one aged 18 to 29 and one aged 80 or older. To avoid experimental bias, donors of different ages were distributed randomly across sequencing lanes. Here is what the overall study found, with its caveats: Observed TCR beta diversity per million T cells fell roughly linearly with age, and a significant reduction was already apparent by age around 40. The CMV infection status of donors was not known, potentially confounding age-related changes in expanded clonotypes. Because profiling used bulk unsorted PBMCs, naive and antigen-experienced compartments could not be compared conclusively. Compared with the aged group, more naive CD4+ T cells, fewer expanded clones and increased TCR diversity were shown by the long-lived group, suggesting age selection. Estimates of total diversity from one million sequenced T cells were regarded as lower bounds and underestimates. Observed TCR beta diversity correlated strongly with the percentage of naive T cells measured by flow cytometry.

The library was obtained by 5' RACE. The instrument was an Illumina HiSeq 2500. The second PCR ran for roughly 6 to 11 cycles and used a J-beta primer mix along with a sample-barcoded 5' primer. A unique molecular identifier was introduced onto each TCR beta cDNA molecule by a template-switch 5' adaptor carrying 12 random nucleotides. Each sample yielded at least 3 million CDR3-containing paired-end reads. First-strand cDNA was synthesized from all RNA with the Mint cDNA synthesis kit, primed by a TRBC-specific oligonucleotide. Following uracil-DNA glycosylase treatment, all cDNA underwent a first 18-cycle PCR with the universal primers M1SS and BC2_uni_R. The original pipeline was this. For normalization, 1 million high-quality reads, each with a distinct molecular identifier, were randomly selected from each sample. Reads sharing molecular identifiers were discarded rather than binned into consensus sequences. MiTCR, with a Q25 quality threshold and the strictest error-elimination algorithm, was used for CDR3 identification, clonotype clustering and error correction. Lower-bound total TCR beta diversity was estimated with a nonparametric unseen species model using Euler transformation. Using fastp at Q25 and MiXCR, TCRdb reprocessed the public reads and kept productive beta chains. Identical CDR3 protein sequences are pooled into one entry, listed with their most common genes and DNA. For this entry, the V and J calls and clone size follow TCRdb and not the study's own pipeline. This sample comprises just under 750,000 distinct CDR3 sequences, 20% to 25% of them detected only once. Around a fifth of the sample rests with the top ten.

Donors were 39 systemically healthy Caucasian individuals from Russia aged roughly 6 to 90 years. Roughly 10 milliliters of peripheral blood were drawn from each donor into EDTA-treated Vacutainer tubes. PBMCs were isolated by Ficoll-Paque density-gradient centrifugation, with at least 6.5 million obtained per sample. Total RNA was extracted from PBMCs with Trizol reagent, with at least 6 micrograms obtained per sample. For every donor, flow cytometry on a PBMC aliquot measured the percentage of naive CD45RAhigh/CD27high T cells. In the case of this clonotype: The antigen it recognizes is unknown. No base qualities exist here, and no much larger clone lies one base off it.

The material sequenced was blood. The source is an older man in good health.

The CDR3 reads as follows: CSVTLAGGTDTQYF. The bases are TGCAGCGTTACCCTAGCGGGGGGCACAGATACGCAGTATTTT. The rearranged chain carries TRBV29-1 and TRBJ2-3; TRBD2 lines up with 10 middle nucleotides. Taken from cysteine to phenylalanine, the CDR3 has 14 residues. The sequence is cut down to CDR3 DNA, 42 bases in frame from base 1. CDR1 is given as SQVTM and CDR2 as ANQGSEA, both from the germline V gene. Trimming leaves V shorter by 5 bases and J shorter by 1 base, with the junction holding 3 bases beyond the gene matches.